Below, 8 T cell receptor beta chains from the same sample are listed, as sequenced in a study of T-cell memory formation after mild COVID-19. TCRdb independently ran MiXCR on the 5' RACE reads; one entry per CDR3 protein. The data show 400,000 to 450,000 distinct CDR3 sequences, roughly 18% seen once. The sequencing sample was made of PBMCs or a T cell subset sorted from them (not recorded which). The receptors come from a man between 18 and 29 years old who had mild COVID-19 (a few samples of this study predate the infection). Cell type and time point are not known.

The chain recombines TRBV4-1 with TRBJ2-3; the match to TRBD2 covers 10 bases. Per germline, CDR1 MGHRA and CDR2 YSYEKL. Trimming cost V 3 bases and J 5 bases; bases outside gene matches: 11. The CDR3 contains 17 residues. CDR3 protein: CASSQRSGGAEGDTQYF. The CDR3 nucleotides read TGCGCCAGCAGCCAGCGAAGCGGGGGGGCCGAGGGAGATACGCAGTATTTT.

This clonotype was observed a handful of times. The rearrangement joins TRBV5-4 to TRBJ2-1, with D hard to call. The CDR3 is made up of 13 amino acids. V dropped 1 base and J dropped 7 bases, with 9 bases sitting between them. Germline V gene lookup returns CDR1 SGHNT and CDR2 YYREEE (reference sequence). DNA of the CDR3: TGTGCCAGCAGCTTGCCGGGTTTAAATGAGCAGTTCTTC. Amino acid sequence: CASSLPGLNEQFF.

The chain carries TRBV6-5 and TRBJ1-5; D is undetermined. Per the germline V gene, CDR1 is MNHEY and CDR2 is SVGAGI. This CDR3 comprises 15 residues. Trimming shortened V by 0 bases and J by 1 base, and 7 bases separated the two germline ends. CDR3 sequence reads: CASSYSRMSNQPQHF. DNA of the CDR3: TGTGCCAGCAGTTACTCGAGAATGAGCAATCAGCCCCAGCATTTT.

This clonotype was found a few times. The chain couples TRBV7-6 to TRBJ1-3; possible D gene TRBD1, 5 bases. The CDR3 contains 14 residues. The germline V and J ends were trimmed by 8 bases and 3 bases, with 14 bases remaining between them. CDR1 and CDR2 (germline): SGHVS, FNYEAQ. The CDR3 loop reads CASRAGQIGNTIYF. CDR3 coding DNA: TGTGCCAGCCGGGCAGGGCAAATTGGAAACACCATATATTTT.

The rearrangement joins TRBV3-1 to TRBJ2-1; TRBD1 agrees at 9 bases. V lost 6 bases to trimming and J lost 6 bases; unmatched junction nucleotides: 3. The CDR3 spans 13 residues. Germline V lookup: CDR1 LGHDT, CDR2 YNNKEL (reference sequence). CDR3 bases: TGTGCCAGCAGACAGGGGGCAAGCAATGAGCAGTTCTTC. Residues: CASRQGASNEQFF.

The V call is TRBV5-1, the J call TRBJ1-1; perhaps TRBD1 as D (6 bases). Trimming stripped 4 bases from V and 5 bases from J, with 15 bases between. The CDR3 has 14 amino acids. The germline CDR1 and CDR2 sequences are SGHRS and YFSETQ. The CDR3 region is CASSADGGRTEAFF. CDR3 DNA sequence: TGCGCCAGCAGCGCGGACGGGGGCAGGACTGAAGCTTTCTTT.

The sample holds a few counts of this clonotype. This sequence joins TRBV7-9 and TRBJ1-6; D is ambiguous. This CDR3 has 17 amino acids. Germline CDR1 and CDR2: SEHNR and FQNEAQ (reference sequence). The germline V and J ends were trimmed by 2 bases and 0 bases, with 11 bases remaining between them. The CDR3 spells CASSLRVESSYNSPLHF. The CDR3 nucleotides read TGTGCCAGCAGCTTACGAGTCGAAAGCTCCTATAATTCACCCCTCCACTTT.

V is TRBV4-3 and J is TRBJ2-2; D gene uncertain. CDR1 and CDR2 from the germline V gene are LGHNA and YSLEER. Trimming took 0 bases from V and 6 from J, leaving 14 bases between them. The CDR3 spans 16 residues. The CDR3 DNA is TGCGCCAGCAGCCAAGACACGGGCTTTCCCTCCGGGGAGCTGTTTTTT. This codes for CASSQDTGFPSGELFF.